This TCR beta chain was profiled in a study of regulatory dendritic cells for organ transplantation. TCRdb's table, derived via immunoSEQ multiplex PCR, lists solely in-frame clones and lacks some. The sample includes some 29,000 clones, almost 80% seen only once; the top ten take about 2%. This clone was seen a few times. Antigen: not known. This CDR3 spans 15 amino acids. Germline CDR1 is SGHTA and CDR2 is FQGNSA. J gave up 0 bases and V 6 bases, and 4 bases lay outside the gene matches. General study findings and limits: Mature dendritic cells appeared to drive more memory CD8+ clonal expansion than regulatory ones.

The sample taken for sequencing was memory CD4+ T cells from blood. The subset was: CD45RO+ memory T cells. The receptor's source is a human donor in good health. The V and J genes are TRBV7-2 and TRBJ2-1; 8 bases are a match to TRBD2. The CDR3 region is CASRLSGSSYNEQFF. Here the CDR3 DNA reads TGTGCCAGCAGATTAAGCGGGAGCTCCTACAATGAGCAGTTCTTC.